The source of this T cell receptor beta chain is a study of blood T cells in healthy people across ages. CDR3 length: 14 amino acids. Germline values: CDR1 MNHNY, CDR2 SVGAGI (reference sequence). Trimming cost V 2 bases and J 5 bases; bases outside gene matches: 5. This clonotype was counted between two and nine times. Its specificity is unknown. For the second PCR, which ran for roughly 7 to 11 cycles, a sample-barcoded 5' primer and a J-beta primer mix were used. TCRdb redid the calling of the 5' RACE reads with MiXCR, one entry per CDR3 protein. The sample yields over a million distinct CDR3 sequences, 45% to 70% seen once. Total RNA extraction produced at least 5.5 micrograms (per sample) for the study. General observations from the study: Naive CD4+ cell counts and diversity both ran higher in long-lived than in aged donors. The recorded TCR beta diversity per million T cells decreased in a roughly linear manner with age.

The chain has TRBV6-6 and TRBJ2-5, with TRBD2 matching over 7 bases. This TCR derives from a man aged 18 to 30 in good health. Sequenced input: blood. For the CDR3, the DNA is TGTGCCAGCAGTTACGCTAGCGGTAGGGAGACCCAGTACTTC. Protein sequence: CASSYASGRETQYF.